This entry lists 6 T cell receptor beta chains sequenced from one sample in a study of blood T cell repertoires in COVID-19. Assay: immunoSEQ multiplex PCR; the TCRdb copy retains only in-frame clones and omits some. The table records roughly 290,000 clones, 89% of them present only once. The sequencing input was peripheral blood. The source of these receptors is an older woman with acute or convalescent COVID-19.

The chain links TRBV7-9 to TRBJ1-6; 8 bases are shared with TRBD1. The CDR3 spans 16 residues. Germline V CDR1 and CDR2: SEHNR, FQNEAQ (reference sequence). V gave up 2 bases and J gave up 13 bases; unmatched junction bases: 13. The CDR3 spells CASSLSSGTGGGPLHF. The CDR3 DNA is TGTGCCAGCAGCTTATCCTCCGGGACAGGAGGAGGGCCCCTCCACTTT.

The chain links TRBV2 to TRBJ2-2; 12 positions agree with TRBD2. Germline values: CDR1 SNHLY, CDR2 FYNNEI. The trim removed 2 bases at V and 4 bases at J, leaving 11 bases unmatched. The CDR3 extends over 19 amino acids. In nucleotides, the CDR3 is TGTGCCAGCAGTGAAATGAGGCTAGCGGGAGGGCCGGGCACCGGGGAGCTGTTTTTT. It is translated as CASSEMRLAGGPGTGELFF.

V usage is TRBV30 and J usage is TRBJ1-6, with TRBD1 matching 7 bases. This CDR3 is built from 14 residues. Germline V gives CDR1 GTSNPN, CDR2 SVGIG (reference sequence). J lost 7 bases, V lost 2 bases, and 5 bases had no gene match. In nucleotides, the CDR3 is TGTGCCTGGAGTCTCGGGACAGCCAATTCACCCCTCCACTTT. Its protein is CAWSLGTANSPLHF.

The V and J genes are TRBV6-2 or TRBV6-3 and TRBJ2-1; TRBD2 agrees at 9 bases. The CDR3 runs to 15 residues. In germline, CDR1 is MNHEY, CDR2 SVGEGT. V shed 3 bases, J shed 6 bases, and the junction held 6 bases outside the gene matches. CDR3 sequence: CASSYSGSSGNEQFF. The CDR3 DNA follows: TGTGCCAGCAGTTATAGCGGGAGTTCAGGCAATGAGCAGTTCTTC.

This sequence joins TRBV11-3 and TRBJ1-1, with D possibly matching TRBD1 (6 bases). This CDR3 is 15 amino acids long. Trimming cost V 5 bases and J 5 bases, with 18 bases left between them. The V gene's germline CDR1 is SGHNT and CDR2 YENEEA. CDR3 sequence reads: CASSPRSGGKTEAFF. DNA for the CDR3: TGTGCCAGCAGCCCGAGGTCGGGGGGCAAGACTGAAGCTTTCTTT.

The V and J genes are TRBV28 and TRBJ2-7; 7 positions agree with TRBD2. The CDR3 consists of 15 residues. V lost 6 bases and J lost 6; bases outside the gene matches: 14. Germline loops: CDR1 MDHEN, CDR2 SYDVKM. CDR3 sequence: CASRGSSAGVGEQYF. CDR3 DNA: TGTGCCAGCAGGGGATCTAGCGCGGGAGTGGGCGAGCAGTACTTC.